This section outlines one T cell receptor beta chain sequence together with its context. Its matching antigen is unknown. Trimming removed 4 bases at V and 3 bases at J, with 10 bases between. Germline CDR1 SGHRS, CDR2 YFSETQ. This CDR3 spans 13 amino acids. The donors (healthy individuals) were bone marrow donors. This sample is part of a study of cytomegalovirus exposure and HLA in healthy donors. 13 Jbeta primers and 60 Vbeta primers were used for the PCR. Using immunoSEQ multiplex PCR, the repertoire was profiled, and TCRdb retains in-frame clones only, with some absent. The sample consists of roughly 170,000 clones, around 83% of them appearing once. Notes on the study in general: Association of a missense DCLRE1C variant with TCR beta V- and J-gene trimming was reported in a later analysis. According to an earlier analysis, most TCR beta V segments yielded productive rearrangements about 87% or about 30% of the time.

This receptor was identified in a girl aged 2-9 years in good health and CMV-seropositive. The sequenced material came from PBMCs. The chain couples TRBV5-1 to TRBJ2-5; D possibly corresponds to TRBD2 (5 bases). The DNA of the CDR3 is TGCGCCAGCAGCATACTAGTAAAAGAGACCCAGTACTTC. It codes for CASSILVKETQYF.